The T cell receptor beta chain under discussion was sequenced for a study of STAT5B mutations in CD4+ large granular lymphocyte leukemia. General study points: No patients shared main leukemic clonotypes, though roughly 25% appeared at low frequency elsewhere. Top patient clones used TRBV06 genes more often: 8/27 versus 2/35 in controls.

Sequencing was at survey level. Assay used: immunoSEQ multiplex PCR; TCRdb lists only in-frame clones, some missing. Here the sample spans 31,000 or so clones, approximately 91% being singletons. After removal of 0 bases from V and 0 bases from J, the junction contained 6 bases not matched to a gene. Germline lookup yields CDR1 MGHRA and CDR2 YSYEKL. The CDR3 totals 18 residues. With respect to this clone: Its antigen is still unknown. This same CDR3 is encoded by further DNA sequences in the sample.

The sequencing input was CD4+ T cells from blood buffy coats. This receptor was identified in a human donor in good health. The V gene is TRBV4-1, the J gene TRBJ2-3; 10 positions agree with TRBD1. CDR3 loop: CASSQDRGTGDSTDTQYF. In DNA, the CDR3 is TGCGCCAGCAGCCAAGATAGAGGGACAGGGGATAGCACAGATACGCAGTATTTT.